This T cell receptor (beta chain) was recovered during a study of CD8+ T cells in alopecia areata. Treatment here: oral pan-JAK inhibitor, 5-10 mg twice daily. In its sample, this clone was seen a few times. V lost 2 bases to trimming and J lost 4 bases, with 15 bases between them. Germline V gene sequence: CDR1 MNHEY, CDR2 SMNVEV (reference sequence). This CDR3 comprises 15 residues. Reverse transcribed after extraction, RNA yielded cDNA as the sequencing template. Using immunoSEQ multiplex PCR, the repertoire was profiled, and TCRdb retains in-frame clones only, with some absent. The table has approximately 180,000 clones, over 55% seen once.

The sequence was obtained from a human donor with alopecia areata. This sequence joins TRBV27 and TRBJ2-7; a weak D match, TRBD1 (5 bases). The source material was CD4+ T cells sorted from blood, sampled at week 24, from a patient treated with tofacitinib. In DNA, the CDR3 is TGTGCCAGCAGTTTAGGATCAAGGGGAAAGTACGAGCAGTACTTC. Translation: CASSLGSRGKYEQYF.